This T cell receptor beta chain was profiled in a study of early T cells in non-severe SARS-CoV-2 infection. General study points: VDJdb-based annotation leaned toward anti-spike CD8 responses and missed private and CD4 specificities.

MiXCR was run by TCRdb on the 5' RACE reads, yielding one entry per CDR3 protein. The table includes tens of thousands of distinct CDR3 sequences, 9% to 15% detected once. Details on this clonotype: Its antigen is unidentified.

The germline V gene encodes CDR1 MDHEN and CDR2 SYDVKM. This CDR3 region has 14 residues. The germline V and J ends were trimmed by 8 bases and 1 base, with 12 bases remaining between them. The sequence was obtained from an adult who was a healthcare worker with PCR-confirmed SARS-CoV-2 infection or an uninfected control (not recorded which). Sequenced sample: whole blood. This chain uses TRBV28 with TRBJ2-1; D remains unclear. The CDR3 loop is CASLVKGSYNEQFF. The CDR3 DNA is TGTGCCAGCCTGGTTAAGGGTTCCTACAATGAGCAGTTCTTC.